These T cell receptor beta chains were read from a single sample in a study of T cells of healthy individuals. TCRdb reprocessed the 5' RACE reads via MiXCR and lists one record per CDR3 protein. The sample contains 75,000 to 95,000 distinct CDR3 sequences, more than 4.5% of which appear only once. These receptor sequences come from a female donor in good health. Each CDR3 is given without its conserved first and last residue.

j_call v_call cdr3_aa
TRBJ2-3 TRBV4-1 ASSKTSISTDTQY
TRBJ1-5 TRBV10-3 AISETGGNQPQH
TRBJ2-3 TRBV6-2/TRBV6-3 ASSLLLDTQY
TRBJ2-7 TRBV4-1 ASSQLPQGRGGYEQY
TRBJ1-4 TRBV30 AWGPNRGRLEKLF
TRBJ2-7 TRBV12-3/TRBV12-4 ASSDTSGGTYEQY
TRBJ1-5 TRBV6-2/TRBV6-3 ASSTAYVEPQH
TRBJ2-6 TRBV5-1 ASSTDTSGANVLT
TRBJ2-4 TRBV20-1 SAPRDTAKNIQY
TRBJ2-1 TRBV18 ASSRGEGYNEQF
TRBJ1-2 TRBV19 ASSWTEGYGYT
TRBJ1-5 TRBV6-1 ASSEGGHYNQPQH
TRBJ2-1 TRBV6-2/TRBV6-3 ASRPGLAGVSSYNEQF
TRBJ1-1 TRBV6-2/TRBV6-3 ASSSNNRANTEAF
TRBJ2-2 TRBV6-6 ASSLAGVRTGELF
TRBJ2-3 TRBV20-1 RTSGADTQY
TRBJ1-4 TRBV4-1 ASSQGGTGANEKLF
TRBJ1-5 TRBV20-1 SAPDRGRSDQPQH
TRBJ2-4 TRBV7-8 ASSPRTGGGYIQY
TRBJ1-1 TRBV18 ASSAGQPPHGAF
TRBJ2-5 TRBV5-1 ASSFSQETQY
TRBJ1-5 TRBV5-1 ASSFTGNQPQH
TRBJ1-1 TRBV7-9 ASSSRGGTEAF
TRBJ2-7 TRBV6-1 ASSEGRGRVGEQY
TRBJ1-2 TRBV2 ASIREDYGYT
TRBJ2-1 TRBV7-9 ASSLVAGGPSGSYNEQF
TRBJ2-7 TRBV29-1 SVAAAQSGEQY
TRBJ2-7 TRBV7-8 ASSPRGTLSYEQY
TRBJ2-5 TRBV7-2 ASSLGGFSVETQY
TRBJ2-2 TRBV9 ASSVTTGELF
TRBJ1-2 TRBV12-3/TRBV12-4 ASRTGIYPHT
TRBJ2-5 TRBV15 ATSRGGGLGQETQY
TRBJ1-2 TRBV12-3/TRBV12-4 ASSSLRQGHYGYT
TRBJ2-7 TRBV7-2 ASSQGRVGEQY
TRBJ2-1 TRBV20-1 SARASWEQF
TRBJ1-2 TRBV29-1 SLSSGHYGYT